This TCR beta chain was captured in a study of T cell changes during pregnancy in multiple sclerosis. Assay: immunoSEQ multiplex PCR; the TCRdb copy retains only in-frame clones and omits some. The sample has approximately 57,000 clones, 92% seen once. The CDR3 contains 17 residues. The germline gives CDR1 MNHNS, CDR2 SASEGT. Trimming at V came to 1 base and at J to 1 base, leaving 7 bases not matched to a gene. The sample in question was CD4+ T cells from peripheral blood mononuclear cells, obtained in the second trimester of pregnancy. The chain carries TRBV6-1 and TRBJ2-4; 7 bases align to TRBD1. This receptor was identified in a female donor with multiple sclerosis, enrolled in a pregnancy study. The CDR3 region has the DNA TGTGCCAGCAGTGAAGGTGGGACAGTTCTGGCCAAAAACATTCAGTACTTC. It encodes CASSEGGTVLAKNIQYF.